What follows are 2 T cell receptor beta chains derived from one specimen sequenced in a study of CD8+CD57+ T cells in acquired aplastic anemia. TCR beta VDJ and CDR3 were profiled, and genomic DNA was the template. Each CDR3 protein is one row after TCRdb ran MiXCR on the reads. The sample lists a few hundred thousand distinct CDR3 sequences, roughly half occurring once. The sequenced sample was sorted CD4+, CD8+, or CD8+CD57+ T cells (not recorded which) from PBMCs. These receptors originate from a human donor with severe aplastic anemia or a healthy control (not recorded which).

The V gene is TRBV7-8, the J gene TRBJ2-1; D unresolved. V shed 9 bases and J shed 4 bases, with 19 bases lying between them. The CDR3 is made up of 15 amino acids. Germline CDR1 and CDR2: SGHVS and FQNEAQ. The CDR3 loop reads CARALGWSVYNEQFF. CDR3 bases: TGTGCCAGGGCTTTAGGGTGGTCAGTGTACAATGAGCAGTTCTTC.

V usage is TRBV6-6 and J usage is TRBJ1-4; 8 nucleotides line up with TRBD1. The germline CDR1 and CDR2 sequences are MNHNY and SVGAGI (reference sequence). The CDR3 consists of 16 residues. With V trimmed by 5 bases and J by 3 bases, 8 bases remained unmatched. CDR3 region: CASSGPQGAANEKLFF. In DNA form, the CDR3 reads TGTGCCAGCAGTGGCCCTCAGGGGGCTGCTAATGAAAAACTGTTTTTT.